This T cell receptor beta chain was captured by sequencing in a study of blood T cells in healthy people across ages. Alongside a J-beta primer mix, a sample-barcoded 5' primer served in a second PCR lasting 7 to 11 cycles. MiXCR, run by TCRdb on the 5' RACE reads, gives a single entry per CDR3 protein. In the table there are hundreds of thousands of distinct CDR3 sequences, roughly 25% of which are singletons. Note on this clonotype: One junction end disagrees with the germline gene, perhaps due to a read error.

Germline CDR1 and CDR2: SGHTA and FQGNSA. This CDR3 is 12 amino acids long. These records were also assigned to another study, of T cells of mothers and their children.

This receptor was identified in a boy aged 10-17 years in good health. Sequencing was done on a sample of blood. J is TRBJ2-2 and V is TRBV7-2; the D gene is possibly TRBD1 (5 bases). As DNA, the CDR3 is TGTGCCAGCAGCTTTGGACAAGTGGAGCTGTTCTTT. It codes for CASSFGQVELFF.